This TCR beta chain was identified during a study of blood T cell repertoires in COVID-19. As originally analysed: Amplifying reference gene primers gave estimates of nucleated cell counts. Measured with immunoSEQ multiplex PCR; TCRdb has only the in-frame clones, and not every one. The D gene and trimming were derived from the DNA, and the V and J assignments and clone size from that table. The data hold 220,000 or so clones, with about 81% observed a single time. Germline CDR1 SGHTA, CDR2 FQGTGA. This CDR3 has 15 residues. Trimming took off 4 bases at V and 0 bases at J, with 12 bases between the two ends. In its sample, this clone was seen once.

Material for sequencing was peripheral blood. The rearrangement links TRBV7-3 to TRBJ1-1; D is possibly TRBD1 (5 bases). The clonotype comes from a woman older than 75 with COVID-19, enrolled during active disease. CDR3 in DNA: TGTGCCAGCAGCTCAGATGACAGACTGAACACTGAAGCTTTCTTT. Residues: CASSSDDRLNTEAFF.